These T cell receptor beta chains were read from a single sample in a study of cytomegalovirus exposure and HLA in healthy donors. Assay used: immunoSEQ multiplex PCR; TCRdb lists only in-frame clones, some missing. This listing includes just over 150,000 clones. The sample was PBMCs. Source of these receptors: a man aged 30 to 45 in good health and CMV-seronegative. Both conserved end residues are part of each CDR3. Fields, in order: V gene, J gene, D gene, CDR3 DNA, CDR3 protein. A D gene is named only where the DNA matches it firmly.

v_call: TRBV18; j_call: TRBJ1-2; d_call: -; cdr3_nt: TGTGCCAGCACCAGGTATTCTGATGGCTACACCTTC; cdr3_aa: CASTRYSDGYTF
v_call: TRBV6-5; j_call: TRBJ1-3; d_call: -; cdr3_nt: TGTGCCAGCAGTTTTTTCTCCGGGTCCTCTGGAAACACCATATATTTT; cdr3_aa: CASSFFSGSSGNTIYF
v_call: TRBV15; j_call: TRBJ1-5; d_call: TRBD1; cdr3_nt: TGTGCCACCAGCACCTGGGACAGGGGTCAGCCCCAGCATTTT; cdr3_aa: CATSTWDRGQPQHF
v_call: TRBV27; j_call: TRBJ1-1; d_call: -; cdr3_nt: TGTGCCAGCAGTTTCGTCGGCACTGAAGCTTTCTTT; cdr3_aa: CASSFVGTEAFF
v_call: TRBV28; j_call: TRBJ2-7; d_call: -; cdr3_nt: TGTGCCAGCAGAACATCCGGGAGCTCCTACGAGCAGTACTTC; cdr3_aa: CASRTSGSSYEQYF
v_call: TRBV14; j_call: TRBJ1-5; d_call: -; cdr3_nt: TGTGCCAGCAGCCAAGCAGGCGGGGAGCAGCCCCAGCATTTT; cdr3_aa: CASSQAGGEQPQHF
v_call: TRBV18; j_call: TRBJ2-1; d_call: TRBD2; cdr3_nt: TGTGCCAGCTCACCTTTAGAGACTAGCGGGATATACAATGAGCAGTTCTTC; cdr3_aa: CASSPLETSGIYNEQFF
v_call: TRBV29-1; j_call: TRBJ1-1; d_call: -; cdr3_nt: TGCAGCGTTGACCCCCAGGGCACTGAAGCTTTCTTT; cdr3_aa: CSVDPQGTEAFF
v_call: TRBV6-5; j_call: TRBJ2-1; d_call: -; cdr3_nt: TGTGCCAGCAGTTCTGACAATGAGCAGTTCTTC; cdr3_aa: CASSSDNEQFF
v_call: TRBV5-1; j_call: TRBJ2-5; d_call: TRBD1; cdr3_nt: TGCGCCAGCAGTCAGGGGGTTGCAGGCCAAGAGACCCAGTACTTC; cdr3_aa: CASSQGVAGQETQYF
v_call: TRBV4-3; j_call: TRBJ2-7; d_call: -; cdr3_nt: TGCGCCAGCAGCCAGCGGGGGGGGGACAGGGGCTACGAGCAGTACTTC; cdr3_aa: CASSQRGGDRGYEQYF
v_call: TRBV20-1; j_call: TRBJ2-7; d_call: -; cdr3_nt: TGCAGTGCTACTCAGGGTAGGGAGCAGTACTTC; cdr3_aa: CSATQGREQYF
v_call: TRBV5-1; j_call: TRBJ2-5; d_call: -; cdr3_nt: TGCGCCAGCAGCCCTATCTTTGCGGACCAAGAGACCCAGTACTTC; cdr3_aa: CASSPIFADQETQYF
v_call: TRBV10-3; j_call: TRBJ1-2; d_call: TRBD1; cdr3_nt: TGTGCCATCAGTGATCCCCCGACAGGGAACTATGGCTACACCTTC; cdr3_aa: CAISDPPTGNYGYTF
v_call: TRBV5-3; j_call: TRBJ1-6; d_call: -; cdr3_nt: TGTGCCAGAAAAAGAGGTTCACCCCTCCACTTT; cdr3_aa: CARKRGSPLHF
v_call: TRBV4-1; j_call: TRBJ1-2; d_call: -; cdr3_nt: TGCGCCAGCAGCCAAGATGGGGGGATACTACGAAACTATGGCTACACCTTC; cdr3_aa: CASSQDGGILRNYGYTF
v_call: TRBV7-9; j_call: TRBJ2-7; d_call: -; cdr3_nt: TGTGCCAGCAGCCGGCCGGACAACTCCTACGAGCAGTACTTC; cdr3_aa: CASSRPDNSYEQYF
v_call: TRBV4-3; j_call: TRBJ2-3; d_call: -; cdr3_nt: TGCGCCAGCAGCCAAGAATTGGGCACTAGCACAGATACGCAGTATTTT; cdr3_aa: CASSQELGTSTDTQYF
v_call: TRBV19; j_call: TRBJ2-3; d_call: TRBD2; cdr3_nt: TGTGCCAGTAGTCCCCGATTAGCGGGAGTGGGAGATACGCAGTATTTT; cdr3_aa: CASSPRLAGVGDTQYF
v_call: TRBV5-4; j_call: TRBJ2-3; d_call: TRBD1; cdr3_nt: TGTGCCAGCAGCGAGAGACAGGGCAGCACAGATACGCAGTATTTT; cdr3_aa: CASSERQGSTDTQYF
v_call: TRBV5-1; j_call: TRBJ2-7; d_call: TRBD2; cdr3_nt: TGCGCCAGCAGCTTACTATTAGCGGGAACCTACGAGCAGTACTTC; cdr3_aa: CASSLLLAGTYEQYF
v_call: TRBV19; j_call: TRBJ2-5; d_call: TRBD1; cdr3_nt: TGTGCCAGTAGTCCTCTTATGGAGGGGACAGGAGAGACCCAGTACTTC; cdr3_aa: CASSPLMEGTGETQYF
v_call: TRBV21-1; j_call: TRBJ2-6; d_call: -; cdr3_nt: TGTGCCAGCAGAGTTCAGGGGGCCATCTCTGGGGCCAACGTCCTGACTTTC; cdr3_aa: CASRVQGAISGANVLTF
v_call: TRBV2; j_call: TRBJ2-7; d_call: -; cdr3_nt: TGTGCCAGCAGTGATATGCGGGTGGACTACCCCTACGAGCAGTACTTC; cdr3_aa: CASSDMRVDYPYEQYF
v_call: TRBV5-1; j_call: TRBJ2-7; d_call: -; cdr3_nt: TGCGCCAGCAGCTTGGACTCGCGAAGCTCCTACGAGCAGTACTTC; cdr3_aa: CASSLDSRSSYEQYF
v_call: TRBV12-5; j_call: TRBJ1-1; d_call: -; cdr3_nt: TGTGCCCATGGTTTCGGGGGGAACACTGAAGCTTTCTTT; cdr3_aa: CAHGFGGNTEAFF
v_call: TRBV9; j_call: TRBJ1-5; d_call: -; cdr3_nt: TGTGCCAGCAGCGCCACAGACGGCGAACAAAATCAGCCCCAGCATTTT; cdr3_aa: CASSATDGEQNQPQHF
v_call: TRBV19; j_call: TRBJ2-1; d_call: TRBD2; cdr3_nt: TGTGCCAGTAGTATCGGACTAGCGGGAGTCAGTGAGCAGTTCTTC; cdr3_aa: CASSIGLAGVSEQFF
v_call: TRBV2; j_call: TRBJ1-4; d_call: -; cdr3_nt: TGTGCCAGCAGGAAGACAGCAGATAATGAAAAACTGTTTTTT; cdr3_aa: CASRKTADNEKLFF
v_call: TRBV9; j_call: TRBJ2-3; d_call: -; cdr3_nt: TGTGCCAGCAGCGTAGGAGCGAGCACAGATACGCAGTATTTT; cdr3_aa: CASSVGASTDTQYF
v_call: TRBV2; j_call: TRBJ1-5; d_call: -; cdr3_nt: TGTGCCAGCAGTGAACTAGATAGCAATCAGCCCCAGCATTTT; cdr3_aa: CASSELDSNQPQHF
v_call: TRBV19; j_call: TRBJ2-1; d_call: TRBD2; cdr3_nt: TGTGCCAGTAGTATAGGGTCTAGCGGGAGACTCTACAATGAGCAGTTCTTC; cdr3_aa: CASSIGSSGRLYNEQFF
v_call: TRBV7-9; j_call: TRBJ2-7; d_call: TRBD1; cdr3_nt: TGTGCCAGCAGTTACCTCCGGGACAGGGCTCCCGAGCAGTACTTC; cdr3_aa: CASSYLRDRAPEQYF